This T cell receptor (beta chain) was found in a study of blood T cells in healthy people across ages. Background on the study: About one barcoded beta molecule per two T cells was captured by template switching.

This CDR3 is built from 13 residues. Trimming shortened V by 4 bases and J by 5 bases, and 10 bases separated the two germline ends. CDR1 is SSHAT and CDR2 is FNYEAQ in the germline V gene (reference sequence). Alongside a J-beta primer mix, a sample-barcoded 5' primer served in a second PCR lasting roughly 6 to 12 cycles. TCRdb ran MiXCR on the 5' RACE reads and lists one entry per CDR3 protein. There are some 920,000 distinct CDR3 sequences in the sample; about 51% occur only once, and about a fifth lies in the top ten. This receptor was identified in a woman aged 55-70 years in good health. The chain employs TRBV7-7 and TRBJ2-3, with unresolved D. Material: blood. CDR3 sequence reads: CASSSIIGDTQYF. Written as DNA, the CDR3 is TGTGCCAGCAGCTCTATAATTGGAGATACGCAGTATTTT.